This T cell receptor beta chain came from a study of chemoradiotherapy in HPV16-positive cancers (dated by TCRdb to between 2022 and 2023). Background for the entire study: Candidate HPV-specific T-cell clones and common TCR motifs were defined by functional T-cell assays performed on cells from a couple of HPV16-positive patients. The candidate HPV-specific TCRs and motifs were subsequently tracked in TCR repertoires obtained from fewer than 95 patients with HPV-related cancers. The study set out to ask whether T-cell immunity against the HPV oncoproteins E6 and E7 changes over the course of chemoradiotherapy and whether that immunity affects survival. General study outcomes and caveats: Improved recurrence-free survival in HPV16-positive patients was associated with expansion of HPV-responsive T cells during chemoradiotherapy. The functional definition of HPV-specific T cells was derived from only a couple of HPV16-positive patients, and the survival association was reported for HPV16-positive patients. Expansion of candidate HPV-specific clones and E7-related TCR motifs was observed in the tumor microenvironment during treatment, whereas no such expansion was observed for non-HPV-specific T cells.

Repertoires were sampled repeatedly over the course of chemoradiotherapy, so clonal expansion could be followed in the tumor microenvironment. The library was produced with the immunoSEQ multiplex PCR assay. Held by TCRdb, this immuneACCESS table contains in-frame sequences only and omits some clones. Under half of the omission traces to an unresolved V gene where checked; the cause of the rest is unknown. This sample gives roughly 11,000 clones in total; roughly 70% of them show up just once. The ten most abundant clones make up about 7% of the sample. This clone appeared once. Its binding antigen is unknown. The record has no base qualities; no much larger clone is one base away. The CDR3 measures 17 amino acids from cysteine to phenylalanine. Only the CDR3 part of the read is kept: 51 bases, read in frame from the first base.

The chain joins TRBV21-1 to TRBJ1-1; the listed D gene, TRBD1, was not tested against the DNA. TRBV21-1 is reported as a pseudogene. Sample acquisition took place from a patient who underwent chemoradiotherapy. The sequence came from a human donor with HPV-associated anogenital cancer. The bases are TGTGCCAGCAGCAAAGCGCCGGATAGGGGTTGGGGCACTGAAGCTTTCTTT. It encodes CASSKAPDRGWGTEAFF.